The present T cell receptor (beta chain) was sequenced within a study of CD8+CD57+ T cells in acquired aplastic anemia. Findings and limits, study-wide: The study identified under 30 CD8+ CDR3 sequences shared by patients and controls.

The authors sequenced patients whose flow cytometry had shown CD8+CD57+ cell expansion. Profiling of TCR beta VDJ combinations and CDR3 sequences used genomic DNA as template. TCRdb redid the calling of the reads with MiXCR, one entry per CDR3 protein. The data show about 98,000 distinct CDR3 sequences, with roughly two thirds seen just once and about 60% held by the top ten. As for this clonotype: Its antigen is as yet unknown.

V was clipped by 0 bases and J by 3 bases, with 2 bases between them. CDR3 length equals 11 residues. The germline CDR1 and CDR2 sequences are DFQATT and SNEGSKA (reference sequence). This TCR came from a human donor with aplastic anemia. Sequencing was performed on sorted CD4+, CD8+, or CD8+CD57+ T cells (not recorded which) from PBMCs. The chain combines TRBV20-1 with TRBJ2-5; D unclear. CDR3 DNA: TGCAGTGCTAGAGATGAAGAGACCCAGTACTTC. It translates to CSARDEETQYF.